This TCR beta chain was found in a study of shared clonotypes between healthy human individuals. Overall study findings and caveats: In a few donors, around 5% of naive CD4 clonotypes appeared in common.

Deep level was the assay's run setting. Libraries were prepared by immunoSEQ multiplex PCR; TCRdb keeps only in-frame clonotypes and omits some of them. The table includes some 580,000 clones, more than 95% detected once. Subsets obtained from CD4+ cells comprised CD45RA+ naive and CD45RA-negative memory cells. In its sample, this clone was seen once. Its antigen is as yet unknown. The length of the CDR3 is 17 residues. J lost 0 bases, V lost 0 bases, and 7 bases had no gene match. The germline V gene encodes CDR1 SGHRS and CDR2 YFSETQ. The TCR sequence derives from a woman aged 25 to 39 in good health. Sequenced material: naive CD4+ T cells sorted from blood. Subset here: CD45RA+ positively selected. V gene TRBV5-1 combines with J gene TRBJ2-7; 9 nucleotides match TRBD2. As DNA, the CDR3 is TGCGCCAGCAGCTTGGCAACTAGCGGGTTTAGCTCCTACGAGCAGTACTTC. This sequence encodes CASSLATSGFSSYEQYF.